This T cell receptor (beta chain) was captured in a study of T cells expressing NK-cell markers. Study-level background: The study drew TCR beta repertoires from sorted CD3+CD56+NKG2C+, CD3+CD56+NKG2C- and CD3+CD56-NKG2C+ T cells. With respect to HCMV, seven of the eight sequenced donors were seropositive, and one was seronegative.

TCRdb re-called the 5' RACE reads; every CDR3 protein appears as one record, without DNA. Its table lists almost 450,000 distinct CDR3 sequences. CDR3 size: 16 residues. The germline V gene encodes CDR1 MNHNS and CDR2 SASEGT. The V and J genes are TRBV6-1 and TRBJ1-2; no DNA is available, so the TRBD1 call from TCRdb remains unchecked. The source material was blood T cells: a sorted CD56 or NKG2C T cell subset, CD4+ or CD8+ T cells, or bulk PBMC T cells (not recorded which). The TCR was taken from a woman aged 18-69 years in good health. CDR3 loop: CASSEGGTAGGYGYTF.